This is a list of T cell receptor beta chains from one sample in a study of cytomegalovirus exposure and HLA in healthy donors. The data were produced by immunoSEQ multiplex PCR, yet TCRdb's version contains in-frame clones alone and is incomplete. The repertoire holds roughly 100,000 clones, with over 60% as singletons. Specimen: PBMCs. These receptors were taken from a female donor in good health and CMV-seropositive. CDR3s leave out the opening cysteine and the closing phenylalanine or tryptophan.

TRBJ2-7,TRBV2,ASRPGQLPYEQY
TRBJ2-1,TRBV5-1,ASSPRGSITGGKF
TRBJ2-5,TRBV5-4,ASSFIDLDRVRETQY
TRBJ2-7,TRBV7-2,ASSGAAGRNEQY
TRBJ1-1,TRBV6-1,ASSVWGDNTEAF
TRBJ2-7,TRBV27,ASSHLSQGPYEQY
TRBJ2-2,TRBV29-1,SARLAGGRTGELF
TRBJ2-1,TRBV15,ATSRDLGSAGRGRYNEQF
TRBJ2-2,TRBV7-5,VRSLGLAGEDTGELF
TRBJ2-7,TRBV2,ASSEGLWRRAPYEQY